The present entry profiles one T cell receptor (beta chain) with its context. Authors' processing steps: Nucleated cell counts were estimated from reference gene primer amplification. Profiling relied on immunoSEQ multiplex PCR, and the TCRdb table lists in-frame clones only, not all of them. V, J and clone size derive from that table, while D and trimming were established from the DNA sequence. The table includes 110,000 to 150,000 clones, roughly 89% detected once. This record belongs to a study of blood T cell repertoires in COVID-19. At the level of the study: Italy, Spain and the United States were the sources of the convalescent and acute COVID-19 samples. Sample material is recorded as cDNA or gDNA derived from T cells, B-cell-depleted T cells, or PBMCs.

CDR3 length equals 14 residues. V shed 5 bases, J shed 2 bases, and the junction held 5 bases outside the gene matches. The germline gives CDR1 SGHTA, CDR2 FQGNSA. Sequencing used peripheral blood. The receptor comes from a woman aged 40 to 50 with acute or convalescent COVID-19. The rearrangement uses TRBV7-2 and TRBJ1-2; 7 nucleotides match TRBD1. CDR3 bases: TGTGCCAGCAGCCGTGACAGGGCCAACTATGGCTACACCTTC. It codes for CASSRDRANYGYTF.